Below, 15 T cell receptor beta chains from the same sample are listed, as sequenced in a study of CD8 T cells in Susac syndrome. The RNA input was 0.5 to 1 ug, and it was reverse transcribed with random hexamers. TCRdb itself ran the immunoSEQ multiplex PCR reads through MiXCR, one entry per CDR3 protein. The sample has 95,000 to 150,000 distinct CDR3 sequences; 85% to 95% are singletons. What was sequenced was CD8+ T cells from PBMCs. The source of these receptors is a human donor with multiple sclerosis.

The V call is TRBV7-9, the J call TRBJ1-2; D uncertain. V was trimmed by 3 bases and J by 10 bases, leaving 9 bases between them. The CDR3 has 11 residues. Germline V gene lookup returns CDR1 SEHNR and CDR2 FQNEAQ (reference sequence). CDR3 nucleotides: TGTGCCAGCAGCTTTGGCGGAAACTACACCTTC. This translates into CASSFGGNYTF.

The chain links TRBV24-1 to TRBJ2-1; TRBD2 aligns across 7 bases. V trimming: 2 bases; J trimming: 6 bases; junction bases outside the gene matches: 12. Looked up from germline, CDR1 is KGHDR and CDR2 is SFDVKD. The CDR3 has 17 amino acids. CDR3: CATSDWPLSGVVNEQFF. CDR3 nucleotides: TGTGCCACCAGTGATTGGCCATTAAGCGGGGTGGTCAATGAGCAGTTCTTC.

This chain uses TRBV13 with TRBJ1-3; D is undetermined. CDR3 length equals 15 residues. Trimming removed 4 bases from V and 0 bases from J, with 10 bases in between. CDR1 PRHDT and CDR2 FYEKMQ come from the germline V gene (reference sequence). The CDR3 spells CASSSLSHSGNTIYF. The CDR3 DNA reads TGTGCCAGCAGCTCTCTATCACACTCTGGAAACACCATATATTTT.

The gene calls are TRBV2 and TRBJ2-1; D might be TRBD1 (5 bases). The V gene's germline CDR1 is SNHLY and CDR2 FYNNEI. The CDR3 is 15 amino acids. Trimming pared 5 bases from V and 0 bases from J, leaving 11 bases between. Here the CDR3 reads CASSWGQSSYNEQFF. For the CDR3, the DNA is TGTGCCAGCAGTTGGGGCCAAAGCTCCTACAATGAGCAGTTCTTC.

The chain is built from TRBV29-1 and TRBJ1-5; D perhaps matches TRBD1 (6 bases). The CDR3 runs to 13 residues. From germline, CDR1 is SQVTM and CDR2 ANQGSEA. V was clipped by 3 bases and J by 2 bases, with 8 bases between them. Here the CDR3 DNA reads TGCAGCGTTGAGTCAGGGGGCAATCAGCCCCAGCATTTT. It translates to CSVESGGNQPQHF. The full variable domain, completed using reference TRBV29-1 and TRBJ1-5, is SAVISQKPSRDICQRGTSLTIQCQVDSQVTMMFWYRQQPGQSLTLIATANQGSEATYESGFVIDKFPISRPNLTFSTLTVSNMSPEDSSIYLCSVESGGNQPQHFGDGTRLSIL.

V gene TRBV12-3 or TRBV12-4 combines with J gene TRBJ1-1; D gene ambiguous. Trimming cost V 6 bases and J 1 base, with 12 bases left between them. The CDR3 is 14 amino acids. CDR3 nucleotides: TGTGCCAGCAGCCGTAAAGCTGGGAACACTGAAGCTTTCTTT. Translation gives CASSRKAGNTEAFF.

This clonotype was detected only a few times. V gene TRBV7-8 combines with J gene TRBJ2-7, with TRBD1 as a possible D gene (6 bases). Germline lookup yields CDR1 SGHVS and CDR2 FQNEAQ. The CDR3 is 12 amino acids. The ends were cut back, 3 bases at V and 5 bases at J, with 8 bases in the middle. The CDR3 loop reads CASSFYRDEQYV. Here the CDR3 DNA reads TGTGCCAGCAGCTTTTACAGGGACGAGCAGTACGTC.

V gene TRBV7-9 combines with J gene TRBJ2-5; D gene unclear. V was pared by 5 bases and J by 9 bases, with 10 bases between. This CDR3 spans 11 amino acids. Germline V gene lookup returns CDR1 SEHNR and CDR2 FQNEAQ (reference sequence). CDR3 bases: TGTGCCAGCAGCCTCCATGAGGCCCAGTACTTC. It translates to CASSLHEAQYF.

The chain carries TRBV2 and TRBJ2-7; D is unclear. The V and J ends lost 3 bases and 3 bases respectively, with 9 bases between them. This CDR3 has 13 residues. CDR1 is SNHLY and CDR2 is FYNNEI in the germline V gene. DNA for the CDR3: TGTGCCAGCAGTGACAGGCCTTACTACGAGCAGTACGTC. It specifies CASSDRPYYEQYV.

This clonotype was recorded a few times. J is TRBJ2-5 and V is TRBV28; 8 bases align to TRBD2. Trimming took 3 bases from V and 1 from J; bases not matched to a gene: 4. The CDR3 runs to 15 residues. Germline loops: CDR1 MDHEN, CDR2 SYDVKM. The DNA of the CDR3 is TGTGCCAGCAGTTTGGGAAGCGGGGGCCAAGAGACCCAGTACTTC. Its protein product is CASSLGSGGQETQYF.

This clonotype was counted only a few times. The chain joins TRBV12-3 or TRBV12-4 to TRBJ1-6, with a weak D call TRBD1 (5 bases). This CDR3 comprises 12 residues. The V gene lost 6 bases and the J gene lost 7 bases, with 7 bases spanning the gap. The CDR3 loop reads CASRGGNSPLHF. The CDR3 coding sequence is TGTGCCAGCAGGGGGGGGAATTCACCCCTCCACTTT.

This clonotype was detected only once. The chain recombines TRBV14 with TRBJ2-1, with TRBD2 identical over 9 bases. Unmatched junction bases numbered 12, after V lost 4 bases and J lost 2 bases. The CDR3 length is 18 residues. Germline V gives CDR1 SGHDN, CDR2 FVKESK. For the CDR3, the DNA is TGTGCCAGCAGCCCACTCGCGGGAGGGCCAAATCCCTACAATGAGCAGTTCTTC. This gives the protein CASSPLAGGPNPYNEQFF.

V is TRBV6-2 or TRBV6-3 and J is TRBJ2-3, with 11 bases aligning to TRBD2. The CDR3 totals 16 residues. Germline CDR1 reads MNHEY; CDR2 reads SVGEGT. Trimming took 0 bases from V and 6 from J; bases not matched to a gene: 5. The CDR3 DNA reads as TGTGCCAGCAGTTACTCGACTAGCGGGGCTCGGGATACGCAGTATTTT. It is translated as CASSYSTSGARDTQYF.

J is TRBJ2-3 and V is TRBV6-5; no clear D gene. V was shortened by 0 bases and J by 4 bases, with 5 bases between the two germline ends. The CDR3 runs to 13 residues. Germline V gene data show CDR1 as MNHEY and CDR2 as SVGAGI. The CDR3 sequence: CASSYSKPDTQYF. CDR3 DNA sequence: TGTGCCAGCAGTTACTCGAAACCAGATACGCAGTATTTT.

The chain combines TRBV10-3 with TRBJ1-5; D is unclear. Per the germline V gene, CDR1 is ENHRY and CDR2 is SYGVKD. Deletions cut 7 bases from V and 4 bases from J, with 14 bases between. The CDR3 is 14 residues long. In DNA form, the CDR3 reads TGTGCCATCACCCCCCTTTCTATTAATCAGCCCCAGCATTTT. Its protein product is CAITPLSINQPQHF.